This is a list of T cell receptor beta chains from one sample in a study of shared clonotypes between healthy human individuals. Sequenced by immunoSEQ multiplex PCR; TCRdb stores in-frame clones only, minus some. The sample shows a few million clones, around 90% of them seen only once. The sample comprised naive CD4+ T cells sorted from blood. The receptors shown here come from a man between 18 and 35 years old in good health. CDR3s leave out the opening cysteine and the closing phenylalanine or tryptophan.

v_gene	j_gene	CDR3aa
TRBV18	TRBJ2-5	ASSPRAEQETQY
TRBV9	TRBJ2-1	ASSAQSVGPFNEQF
TRBV29-1	TRBJ2-3	SVGRGLADTQY
TRBV7-9	TRBJ2-1	ASSLARLAVGQEQF
TRBV6-5	TRBJ1-5	ASSTGRGNQPQH
TRBV18	TRBJ1-4	ASSPRGQAANEKLF
TRBV2	TRBJ2-3	ASSGFSPSSTDTQY
TRBV10-3	TRBJ2-7	AISGQGDEQY
TRBV7-2	TRBJ2-1	ASSLVGREEQF
TRBV5-1	TRBJ1-1	ASSLGPENTEAF
TRBV5-6	TRBJ2-1	ASSPGLAGGRNEQF
TRBV6-6	TRBJ1-3	ASSYPTGRGNTIY
TRBV6-5	TRBJ1-1	ASSSPGGMNTEAF
TRBV6-1	TRBJ1-4	ASSEEGGWTRPATNEKLF
TRBV5-1	TRBJ2-5	ASSLGGAQETQY
TRBV27	TRBJ2-1	ATSPGGLTQF
TRBV11-1	TRBJ2-2	ASSSTGGNTGELF
TRBV6-5	-	ASSRGTSGTYEQY
TRBV4-1	TRBJ2-1	ASSQAGTSGSGYYNEQF
TRBV6-1	TRBJ2-3	ASSEWRTSTDTQY
TRBV2	TRBJ1-1	ASSVWGFNTEAF
TRBV5-1	TRBJ1-2	ASSLGQGNYGYT
TRBV6-6	TRBJ1-2	ASSYSGGYGYT
TRBV4-1	TRBJ1-5	ASSQRAQGGNQPQH
TRBV2	TRBJ2-1	ASSEIGSSYNEQF
TRBV19	TRBJ1-2	ASSMKDEANYGYT
TRBV12-5	TRBJ2-5	ASAPEGIQETQY
TRBV2	TRBJ2-2	AGKGTGGTGELF
TRBV18	TRBJ1-6	ASSPQDFLSVSPLH
TRBV6-5	TRBJ1-2	ASSSPGAPRHYGYT
TRBV4-1	TRBJ1-3	ASSQDGSFSGNTIY
TRBV27	TRBJ2-7	ASPGQGSSTYEQY
TRBV6-6	TRBJ1-6	ASRMDINNSPLH
TRBV5-1	TRBJ2-5	ASSVQGPRRETQY
TRBV30	TRBJ1-3	AWSIPGIPGNTIY
TRBV30	TRBJ1-1	AWSGQLNTEAF
TRBV6-6	TRBJ1-4	ASSHPGQGYEKLF
TRBV11-3	TRBJ2-2	ASSPGLNTGELF
TRBV4-1	-	ASSPLAGTYEQY
TRBV7-9	TRBJ2-7	ASSKRTSGIEQY
TRBV6-1	TRBJ2-3	ASEERKVRADTQY
TRBV10-3	TRBJ1-3	AISESAPRIREASGNTIY
TRBV7-2	TRBJ1-5	ASSAWENQPQH
TRBV7-2	TRBJ2-7	ASSLGVGFSYEQY
TRBV18	TRBJ1-1	ASSPLSGMNTEAF
TRBV14	TRBJ1-1	ASSYGRGTNTEAF
TRBV27	TRBJ2-7	ASSHPGQGMYEQY
TRBV7-9	TRBJ2-7	ASSLEGDRSYEQY
TRBV12-5	TRBJ2-1	ASGPKTGPYNEQF
TRBV7-9	TRBJ1-1	ASSLLIGTEAF
TRBV6-1	TRBJ2-7	ASMALAGPYEQY
TRBV4-1	TRBJ1-6	ASSQDGTGLSSPLH
TRBV19	TRBJ2-6	ASTLWGQGAPGANVLT
TRBV5-1	TRBJ2-3	ASSLEGWADTQY
TRBV4-1	TRBJ1-1	ASSQGTGGGNTEAF
TRBV6-1	TRBJ2-1	ASSEVAEQF